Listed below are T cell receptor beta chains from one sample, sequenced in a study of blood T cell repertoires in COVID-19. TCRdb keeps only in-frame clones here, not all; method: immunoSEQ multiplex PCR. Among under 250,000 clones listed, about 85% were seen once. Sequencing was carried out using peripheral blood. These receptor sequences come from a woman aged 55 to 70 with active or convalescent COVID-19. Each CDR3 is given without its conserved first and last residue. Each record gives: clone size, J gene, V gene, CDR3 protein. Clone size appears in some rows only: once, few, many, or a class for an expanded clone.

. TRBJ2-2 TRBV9 ASSANTGELF
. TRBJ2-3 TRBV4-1 ASSQSGTGEDTQY
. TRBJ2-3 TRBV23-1 ASSQSRTGRTLTDTQY
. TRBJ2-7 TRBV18 ASSPVEYEQY
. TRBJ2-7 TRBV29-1 SVGTSGTSW
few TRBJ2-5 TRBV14 ASSLTGYQETQY
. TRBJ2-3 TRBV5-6 ASSPTGASTDTQY
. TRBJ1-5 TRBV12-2 ASRLDGSGYSNQPQH
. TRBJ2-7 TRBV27 ASKPFVTGGGYEQY
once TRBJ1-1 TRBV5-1 ASSSTASYRGTEAF
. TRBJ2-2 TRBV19 ASSSGTANTGELF
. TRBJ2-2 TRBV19 ASSLPGGVASGELF
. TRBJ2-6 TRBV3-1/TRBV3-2 ASSGIGVDGPGANVLT